This entry lists 31 T cell receptor beta chains sequenced from one sample in a study of radiotherapy plus CTLA-4 blockade in lung cancer. Profiling relied on immunoSEQ multiplex PCR, and the TCRdb table lists in-frame clones only, not all of them. The sample holds some 71,000 clones, roughly 76% seen once. The specimen was peripheral blood, collected from a patient treated with radiotherapy plus ipilimumab. These receptors were obtained from a human donor with non-small cell lung cancer whose response to radiotherapy plus ipilimumab could not be evaluated. Some clones in this sample may be carry-over from other donors' samples.

The chain couples TRBV5-4 to TRBJ1-3; TRBD1 matches at 12 bases. J lost 3 bases, V lost 2 bases, and 3 bases had no gene match. Germline assignment: CDR1 SGHNT and CDR2 YYREEE (reference sequence). The CDR3 is 16 residues long. The CDR3 bases are TGTGCCAGCAGCTTAGGGACAGGGGGCTTTGGAAACACCATATATTTT. As protein: CASSLGTGGFGNTIYF.

The CDR3 sequence is CATSRDATGGGYTF. DNA for the CDR3: TGTGCCACCAGCAGAGATGCGACAGGGGGTGGCTACACCTTC. This sequence joins TRBV15 and TRBJ1-2; TRBD1 matches at 9 bases. The CDR3 contains 14 residues. CDR1 and CDR2 (germline): LNHNV, YYDKDF (reference sequence). With 0 bases clipped from V and 7 bases from J, the junction kept 3 bases outside the gene matches.

This chain joins TRBV29-1 and TRBJ2-3; TRBD1 agrees at 7 bases. Germline assignment: CDR1 SQVTM and CDR2 ANQGSEA. After removal of 1 base from V and 6 bases from J, the junction contained 7 bases not matched to a gene. This CDR3 spans 14 amino acids. The CDR3 reads CSVEGGQGVDTQYF. For the CDR3, the DNA is TGCAGCGTTGAAGGCGGGCAGGGGGTGGATACGCAGTATTTT.

The V call is TRBV28, the J call TRBJ1-2, with D possibly matching TRBD1 (6 bases). The CDR3 sequence is 13 residues long. Germline CDR1 reads MDHEN; CDR2 reads SYDVKM. The germline V and J ends were trimmed by 7 bases and 4 bases, with 13 bases remaining between them. The chain's CDR3 is CASTNRDTYGYTF. CDR3 nucleotides: TGTGCCAGCACAAACAGGGACACCTATGGCTACACCTTC.

The DNA of the CDR3 is TGTGCCAGCAGTGAGGTTGGGACTAGCACAGATACGCAGTATTTT. Encoded protein: CASSEVGTSTDTQYF. This rearrangement joins TRBV6-4 to TRBJ2-3; D is perhaps TRBD2 (6 bases). CDR3 size: 15 residues. Germline CDR1 is MRHNA and CDR2 is SNTAGT. Trimming cost V 3 bases and J 0 bases, with 10 bases left between them.

V gene TRBV29-1 combines with J gene TRBJ1-5; 9 bases agree with TRBD1. There are 14 residues in the CDR3. V was pared by 4 bases and J by 5 bases, with 6 bases of the junction left unmatched. In germline, CDR1 is SQVTM, CDR2 ANQGSEA. DNA for the CDR3: TGCAGCGTTGTACAGGGGGCAAAGGATCAGCCCCAGCATTTT. This sequence encodes CSVVQGAKDQPQHF.

V gene TRBV5-6 combines with J gene TRBJ1-1; D remains ambiguous. CDR1 and CDR2 (germline): SGHDT, YYEEEE. V was trimmed by 3 bases and J by 4 bases, leaving 16 bases between them. This CDR3 is 15 amino acids long. In DNA form, the CDR3 reads TGTGCCAGCAGCTATACCGGCTCCAGAGGCACTGAAGCTTTCTTT. Translation gives CASSYTGSRGTEAFF.

This clone was counted once. This rearrangement joins TRBV4-1 to TRBJ2-2, with D perhaps matching TRBD1 (6 bases). Germline V gene lookup returns CDR1 MGHRA and CDR2 YSYEKL. With 4 bases removed from V and 7 bases from J, the gap between germline ends came to 19 bases. This CDR3 has 16 amino acids. In nucleotides, the CDR3 is TGCGCCAGCAGCCTCACAGGGAATCCGGAAAACGGGGAGCTGTTTTTT. Translated: CASSLTGNPENGELFF.

The chain is built from TRBV6-6 and TRBJ2-7, with D perhaps matching TRBD2 (5 bases). The CDR3 length is 13 residues. Trimming stripped 8 bases from V and 5 bases from J, with 16 bases between. CDR1 is MNHNY and CDR2 is SVGAGI in the germline V gene (reference sequence). CDR3 sequence: CASGGPPFDEQYF. CDR3 DNA sequence: TGTGCCAGCGGCGGGCCCCCGTTCGACGAGCAGTACTTC.

The rearrangement links TRBV4-2 to TRBJ2-5; TRBD2 matches at 12 bases. Per the germline V gene, CDR1 is LGHNA and CDR2 is YNFKEQ. Losses at the gene ends were 3 bases for V and 3 bases for J; bases not matched to a gene: 5. The CDR3 spans 16 residues. The CDR3 sequence is CASSQSTSGGKETQYF. CDR3 sequence (DNA): TGTGCCAGCAGCCAGTCGACTAGCGGGGGAAAAGAGACCCAGTACTTC.

This sequence joins TRBV5-1 and TRBJ1-1; D may be TRBD1 (6 bases). The V gene's germline CDR1 is SGHRS and CDR2 YFSETQ. The CDR3 is 13 amino acids. V was pared by 4 bases and J by 7 bases, with 14 bases between. The CDR3 DNA follows: TGCGCCAGCAGCCAGACAGGAATCCTTGAAGCTTTCTTT. Its protein product is CASSQTGILEAFF.

The chain links TRBV28 to TRBJ2-7; D is unresolved. The CDR3 runs 13 residues. Germline V gives CDR1 MDHEN, CDR2 SYDVKM. Trimming left V 5 bases short and J 1 base short, with 9 bases between. DNA for the CDR3: TGTGCCAGCAGTCCCCCCGCGTCCTACGAGCAGTACTTC. This codes for CASSPPASYEQYF.

The chain recombines TRBV5-1 with TRBJ1-4; D remains unclear. V was pared by 4 bases and J by 4 bases, with 11 bases between. CDR3 length: 14 amino acids. Germline V gene sequence: CDR1 SGHRS, CDR2 YFSETQ. CDR3 sequence (DNA): TGCGCCAGCAGCGACGCAGGCATTAATGAAAAACTGTTTTTT. It specifies CASSDAGINEKLFF.

This clone was counted only a few times. The chain carries TRBV10-3 and TRBJ2-7; 7 bases fit TRBD1. Germline values: CDR1 ENHRY, CDR2 SYGVKD. Losses at the gene ends were 10 bases for V and 1 base for J; bases not matched to a gene: 10. The CDR3 extends over 14 amino acids. CDR3 protein: CATLQGLRSYEQYF. As DNA, the CDR3 is TGTGCCACATTACAGGGGCTAAGATCCTACGAGCAGTACTTC.

In this sample, this clone turned up once. The CDR3 nucleotides read TGCGCCAGCAGCCAGGTAACAGGGTTGAGCCAGCCCCAGCATTTT. Translating it yields CASSQVTGLSQPQHF. V and J are TRBV4-1 and TRBJ1-5; D perhaps matches TRBD1 (6 bases). The CDR3 spans 15 residues. Trimming removed 3 bases from V and 7 bases from J, with 16 bases in between. CDR1 is MGHRA and CDR2 is YSYEKL in the germline V gene.

This rearrangement joins TRBV4-1 to TRBJ2-7; D may be TRBD2 (5 bases). V was pared by 1 base and J by 4 bases, with 20 bases between. CDR1 and CDR2 (germline): MGHRA, YSYEKL. The CDR3 contains 17 residues. The CDR3 DNA sequence: TGCGCCAGCAGCCAAGTATATGTAGGACTGGGCCTTTACGAGCAGTACTTC. Its translation: CASSQVYVGLGLYEQYF.

The chain has TRBV5-1 and TRBJ1-4, with a weak D call TRBD1 (5 bases). V lost 2 bases and J lost 2, with 7 bases in between. There are 14 residues in the CDR3. Looked up from germline, CDR1 is SGHRS and CDR2 is YFSETQ. CDR3 in DNA: TGCGCCAGCAGCTTAGGACACACTAATGAAAAACTGTTTTTT. This codes for CASSLGHTNEKLFF.

The chain combines TRBV7-6 with TRBJ2-1; 8 nucleotides align to TRBD2. The CDR3 has 15 amino acids. CDR1 SGHVS and CDR2 FNYEAQ come from the germline V gene. V shed 5 bases, J shed 2 bases, and the junction held 5 bases outside the gene matches. The CDR3: CASSTSGGAYNEQFF. The CDR3 nucleotides read TGTGCCAGCAGCACGTCCGGGGGGGCCTACAATGAGCAGTTCTTC.

The rearrangement uses TRBV2 and TRBJ2-7; TRBD1 is a possible D gene (5 bases). The CDR3 runs to 11 residues. Germline values: CDR1 SNHLY, CDR2 FYNNEI. V lost 8 bases, J lost 3 bases, and 8 bases lay in between. The CDR3 nucleotides are TGTGCCAGCTCGACAGTCTACGAGCAGTACTTC. Translating it yields CASSTVYEQYF. Looking up the rest from reference TRBV2 and TRBJ2-7 gives the full variable domain: EPEVTQTPSHQVTQMGQEVILRCVPISNHLYFYWYRQILGQKVEFLVSFYNNEISEKSEIFDDQFSVERPDGSNFTLKIRSTKLEDSAMYFCASSTVYEQYFGPGTRLTVT.

The rearrangement uses TRBV4-2 and TRBJ1-5; TRBD1 matches 9 bases. The length of the CDR3 is 16 residues. CDR1 and CDR2 (germline): LGHNA, YNFKEQ. Germline trimming cut 4 bases from V and 0 bases from J; bases unmatched to any gene: 4. The DNA for the CDR3 is TGTGCCAGCAGCCTGGGACAGGGCCCTAGCAATCAGCCCCAGCATTTT. It codes for CASSLGQGPSNQPQHF.

This clone occurred a few times. The J gene is TRBJ1-4, the V gene TRBV4-3, with 7 bases fitting TRBD1. This CDR3 comprises 19 residues. Germline values: CDR1 LGHNA, CDR2 YSLEER. V lost 1 base to trimming and J lost 3 bases; unmatched junction nucleotides: 14. Here the CDR3 reads CASSQGWSGGRVANEKLFF. CDR3 sequence (DNA): TGCGCCAGCAGCCAAGGGTGGTCAGGGGGAAGAGTGGCTAATGAAAAACTGTTTTTT.

This chain joins TRBV7-2 and TRBJ2-3, with D unresolved. V dropped 7 bases and J dropped 1 base, with 9 bases sitting between them. Germline values: CDR1 SGHTA, CDR2 FQGNSA. The CDR3 runs 13 residues. The DNA of the CDR3 is TGTGCCAGCACCCTGGCTGGCACAGATACGCAGTATTTT. Protein: CASTLAGTDTQYF.

The genes are TRBV10-1 and TRBJ2-2, with TRBD1 identical over 7 bases. V shed 8 bases and J 3 bases; nucleotides not matched to a gene: 15. Germline V gene sequence: CDR1 WNHNN, CDR2 SYGVQD (reference sequence). The CDR3 covers 17 residues. The CDR3 DNA sequence: TGCGCCAGCGTGGTGTGGACAGGACTTCGTGACACCGGGGAGCTGTTTTTT. Translating it yields CASVVWTGLRDTGELFF.

CDR3 DNA: TGTGCCAGCACCCGGGGGGTAACTAATGAAAAACTGTTTTTT. Encoded protein: CASTRGVTNEKLFF. The V call is TRBV2, the J call TRBJ1-4; D is possibly TRBD1 (5 bases). The CDR3 contains 14 residues. V dropped 7 bases and J dropped 1 base, with 10 bases sitting between them. Germline CDR1 is SNHLY and CDR2 is FYNNEI.

In nucleotides, the CDR3 is TGTGCCAGCTCACCAAAGCTTGGGAGTGGAAACACCATATATTTT. Its translation: CASSPKLGSGNTIYF. V usage is TRBV18 and J usage is TRBJ1-3; D is unresolved. The CDR3 runs 15 residues. CDR1 KGHSH and CDR2 LQKENI come from the germline V gene. V lost 2 bases and J lost 3, with 11 bases in between.

The chain joins TRBV27 to TRBJ1-2, with D maybe TRBD1 (6 bases). This CDR3 has 16 residues. With 6 bases removed from V and 5 bases from J, the gap between germline ends came to 22 bases. The germline V gene has CDR1 MNHEY and CDR2 SMNVEV (reference sequence). CDR3 DNA sequence: TGTGCCAGCAGCCCTTATCGCAGGGGCCGCGAGTATGGCTACACCTTC. It is translated as CASSPYRRGREYGYTF.

This clone was seen a few times. The V gene is TRBV19, the J gene TRBJ1-2; weak D call: TRBD1 (6 bases). The CDR3 runs 15 residues. Trimming took off 5 bases at V and 1 base at J, with 14 bases between the two ends. Looked up from germline, CDR1 is LNHDA and CDR2 is SQIVND (reference sequence). CDR3 sequence reads: CASSPVAGDNYGYTF. The DNA of the CDR3 is TGTGCCAGTAGTCCCGTTGCAGGGGATAACTATGGCTACACCTTC.

As to this clone: The DNA is omitted, as the CDR3 cannot be located on it reliably, and the CDR3 follows TCRdb's listing. The rearrangement joins TRBV27 to TRBJ1-2; no check of the table's D call, TRBD1, against the DNA was made. 16 amino acids form the CDR3, both terminal residues included. Germline lookup yields CDR1 MNHEY and CDR2 SMNVEV (reference sequence). The CDR3 protein is CASSTSARLTNYGYTF.

This chain uses TRBV6-1 with TRBJ2-5; 9 bases are a match to TRBD1. The V segment lost 2 bases and the J segment 4 bases; nucleotides outside the gene matches: 2. This CDR3 is 14 amino acids long. Germline CDR1 and CDR2: MNHNS and SASEGT. CDR3 protein: CASSETTGGETQYF. The CDR3 bases are TGTGCCAGCAGTGAAACGACAGGGGGAGAGACCCAGTACTTC.

V is TRBV6-5 and J is TRBJ2-7, with a tentative D call TRBD1 (6 bases). Germline CDR1 MNHEY, CDR2 SVGAGI. V lost 5 bases and J lost 1, with 15 bases in between. The CDR3 covers 15 residues. CDR3 bases: TGTGCCAGCAGTAACAGGGTGGGGAATTCCTACGAGCAGTACTTC. It codes for CASSNRVGNSYEQYF.

This clone was detected only a few times. The chain recombines TRBV7-9 with TRBJ1-5; weak D call: TRBD1 (5 bases). Per the germline V gene, CDR1 is SEHNR and CDR2 is FQNEAQ (reference sequence). The CDR3 extends over 14 amino acids. V lost 5 bases and J 0 bases, leaving 8 bases between the germline ends. CDR3 nucleotides: TGTGCCAGCAGCCACGGGGGTAGCAATCAGCCCCAGCATTTT. Translating gives CASSHGGSNQPQHF.